This T cell receptor beta chain stems from a study of CD8 T cells in ankylosing spondylitis. Quantitative 5'-RACE with molecular barcodes was used to make the TCR beta libraries. TCRdb independently ran MiXCR on the 5' RACE reads; one entry per CDR3 protein. The repertoire consists of almost 250,000 distinct CDR3 sequences, with around 32% occurring once and the leading ten covering roughly 4.2%. CDR3 length: 13 amino acids. Deletions cut 4 bases from V and 4 bases from J, with 10 bases between. CDR1 and CDR2 from the germline V gene are MGHRA and YSYEKL. The V and J genes are TRBV4-1 and TRBJ1-2, with D hard to call. The sample was blood, either unsorted or a sorted T cell fraction (not recorded which). The receptor was isolated from a male donor with ankylosing spondylitis or in good health (not recorded which). The chain's CDR3 is CASSLFGFYGYTF. CDR3 bases: TGCGCCAGCAGCCTTTTCGGTTTCTATGGCTACACCTTC.